This record covers a single TCR beta chain. This specimen belongs to a study of T cells in Graves' hyperthyroidism and ophthalmopathy. Authors of the study amplified TCR beta CDR3 regions from RNA transcripts. The TCR CDR3 was amplified in a first-round RT-PCR using the HTBI primer set. TCRdb re-derived calls from the multiplex PCR reads in MiXCR, one entry per CDR3 protein. In the table there are roughly 700,000 distinct CDR3 sequences, 11% to 15% of which are singletons. Germline V CDR1 and CDR2: LGHDT, YNNKEL (reference sequence). This CDR3 is 16 amino acids long. V gave up 4 bases and J gave up 6 bases; unmatched junction bases: 5.

The chain recombines TRBV3-1 with TRBJ2-2, with 13 bases fitting TRBD2. Sequencing used blood. The clonotype was recovered from a woman under 30 with Graves' hyperthyroidism. DNA of the CDR3: TGTGCCAGCAGCCGACGACTAGCGGGAGGTGCCGGGGAGCTGTTTTTT. Translating it yields CASSRRLAGGAGELFF.